A selection of T cell receptor beta chains follows, all from one sample in a study of CD8+ T cells in alopecia areata. Profiling relied on immunoSEQ multiplex PCR, and the TCRdb table lists in-frame clones only, not all of them. Of some 170,000 clones detected, about 61% appear once; the ten largest clones hold 16%. The sequencing here drew on CD4+ T cells sorted from blood, taken around week 55, from a patient treated with tofacitinib. The source is a human donor with alopecia areata. Both conserved end residues are part of each CDR3. Each record gives: CDR3 DNA, CDR3 protein, V gene, clone size, J gene, D gene. The D gene is left open where the match is weak. Clone sizes are given selectively: once, few, many, or a class where the clone is expanded.

CDR3 DNA: TGTGCCAGCAGCCTCATTGGGGGGGCAGAGATACAAGAGACCCAGTACTTC
CDR3 protein: CASSLIGGAEIQETQYF
V gene: TRBV11-2
clone size: few
J gene: TRBJ2-5
D gene: NA

CDR3 DNA: TGCGCCAGCAGTCAATCGGGGTCTAAGGACCGAGCTATTGGCTACACCTTC
CDR3 protein: CASSQSGSKDRAIGYTF
V gene: TRBV23-1
clone size: NA
J gene: TRBJ1-2
D gene: NA

CDR3 DNA: TGTGCCTGGAGTTTACAGGGGGCTTTCTACACTGAAGCTTTCTTT
CDR3 protein: CAWSLQGAFYTEAFF
V gene: TRBV30
clone size: few
J gene: TRBJ1-1
D gene: TRBD1

CDR3 DNA: TGCGCCAGCAGCTCCGGGAGCTCCTACAATGAGCAGTTCTTC
CDR3 protein: CASSSGSSYNEQFF
V gene: TRBV5-1
clone size: NA
J gene: TRBJ2-1
D gene: NA

CDR3 DNA: TGTGCCAGTTTACGCCAGGGCACAGATACGCAGTATTTT
CDR3 protein: CASLRQGTDTQYF
V gene: TRBV19
clone size: NA
J gene: TRBJ2-3
D gene: NA

CDR3 DNA: TGTGCCAGCAGCCAAAAGCGGGAGCAGTTCTTC
CDR3 protein: CASSQKREQFF
V gene: TRBV11-1
clone size: few
J gene: TRBJ2-1
D gene: NA

CDR3 DNA: TGTGCCAGCAGCGACCGGACACGAAGCACAGATACGCAGTATTTT
CDR3 protein: CASSDRTRSTDTQYF
V gene: TRBV5-4
clone size: NA
J gene: TRBJ2-3
D gene: NA

CDR3 DNA: TGCGCCAGCAGCTCGGCGGGGGGCCTCACAGATACGCAGTATTTT
CDR3 protein: CASSSAGGLTDTQYF
V gene: TRBV5-1
clone size: NA
J gene: TRBJ2-3
D gene: TRBD2

CDR3 DNA: TGTGCCAGCAGTGTTGGCAGGGGGAATCAGCCCCAGCATTTT
CDR3 protein: CASSVGRGNQPQHF
V gene: TRBV2
clone size: once
J gene: TRBJ1-5
D gene: TRBD1

CDR3 DNA: TGTGCCAGCAGCGACCGGGAGGAAACCGGGGAGCTGTTTTTT
CDR3 protein: CASSDREETGELFF
V gene: TRBV7-9
clone size: NA
J gene: TRBJ2-2
D gene: TRBD2

CDR3 DNA: TGTGCCAGCAGCCGAATGACAGGGGTGAACACTGAAGCTTTCTTT
CDR3 protein: CASSRMTGVNTEAFF
V gene: TRBV7-9
clone size: NA
J gene: TRBJ1-1
D gene: TRBD1

CDR3 DNA: TGTGCCAGCAGCGTCAGGACGTCTTCCTACGAGCAGTACTTC
CDR3 protein: CASSVRTSSYEQYF
V gene: TRBV9
clone size: once
J gene: TRBJ2-7
D gene: NA

CDR3 DNA: TGTGCCAGCAGCTTTTCCGGGGCCAACGTCCTGACTTTC
CDR3 protein: CASSFSGANVLTF
V gene: TRBV11-1
clone size: NA
J gene: TRBJ2-6
D gene: NA

CDR3 DNA: TGCAGCGTATTAGCGGGGGGCTTCACCGGGGAGCTGTTTTTT
CDR3 protein: CSVLAGGFTGELFF
V gene: TRBV29-1
clone size: NA
J gene: TRBJ2-2
D gene: TRBD2

CDR3 DNA: TGTGCCAGCACTCCTTCTAGCGGGGGTACGCTTAGCACAGATACGCAGTATTTT
CDR3 protein: CASTPSSGGTLSTDTQYF
V gene: TRBV7-9
clone size: few
J gene: TRBJ2-3
D gene: TRBD2

CDR3 DNA: TGTGCCAGCAGCCAAGAGGGAAGTAGCACAGATACGCAGTATTTT
CDR3 protein: CASSQEGSSTDTQYF
V gene: TRBV14
clone size: NA
J gene: TRBJ2-3
D gene: NA

CDR3 DNA: TGCAGCGTTGGAGGCGGCTACACCTTC
CDR3 protein: CSVGGGYTF
V gene: TRBV29-1
clone size: NA
J gene: TRBJ1-2
D gene: NA

CDR3 DNA: TGTGCCAGTAGTATAGTGAAGGGGGGGGATCAGCCCCAGCATTTT
CDR3 protein: CASSIVKGGDQPQHF
V gene: TRBV19
clone size: NA
J gene: TRBJ1-5
D gene: NA

CDR3 DNA: TGTGCCAGCAGTTACTCTCACAGGAAAAACACTGAAGCTTTCTTT
CDR3 protein: CASSYSHRKNTEAFF
V gene: TRBV6-5
clone size: few
J gene: TRBJ1-1
D gene: NA

CDR3 DNA: TGTGCCAGCAGCTTAATAGGGACCCCCAACACCGGGGAGCTGTTTTTT
CDR3 protein: CASSLIGTPNTGELFF
V gene: TRBV7-8
clone size: few
J gene: TRBJ2-2
D gene: NA

CDR3 DNA: TGTGCCAGCAGCATGACAGGGTGGGAATATAATTCACCCCTCCACTTT
CDR3 protein: CASSMTGWEYNSPLHF
V gene: TRBV5-6
clone size: NA
J gene: TRBJ1-6
D gene: TRBD1

CDR3 DNA: TGTGCCAGCAGCTCCGGACAGAACACTGAAGCTTTCTTT
CDR3 protein: CASSSGQNTEAFF
V gene: TRBV7-2
clone size: NA
J gene: TRBJ1-1
D gene: NA

CDR3 DNA: TGTGCCAGCAGCTTGCTACAGGGGTCGGGTAATTCACCCCTCCACTTT
CDR3 protein: CASSLLQGSGNSPLHF
V gene: TRBV5-4
clone size: NA
J gene: TRBJ1-6
D gene: TRBD1

CDR3 DNA: TGCGCCAGCAGCATCCCAACAGGGGGATCCTACAATGAGCAGTTCTTC
CDR3 protein: CASSIPTGGSYNEQFF
V gene: TRBV5-1
clone size: NA
J gene: TRBJ2-1
D gene: TRBD1

CDR3 DNA: TGTGCCAGTAGTATAGAGTGGCGGGGGAGCTACGAGCAGTACTTC
CDR3 protein: CASSIEWRGSYEQYF
V gene: TRBV19
clone size: few
J gene: TRBJ2-7
D gene: TRBD2

CDR3 DNA: TGTGCCAGCACCCGGTCCACCGAAGCTTTCTTT
CDR3 protein: CASTRSTEAFF
V gene: TRBV6-6
clone size: few
J gene: TRBJ1-1
D gene: NA

CDR3 DNA: TGTGCCGCAGAGGGCGGCACTAACTATGGCTACACCTTC
CDR3 protein: CAAEGGTNYGYTF
V gene: TRBV10-3
clone size: NA
J gene: TRBJ1-2
D gene: NA

CDR3 DNA: TGCAGCGTTGATGCAGGAGGGGGAAACACCATATATTTT
CDR3 protein: CSVDAGGGNTIYF
V gene: TRBV29-1
clone size: NA
J gene: TRBJ1-3
D gene: NA

CDR3 DNA: TGCGCCAGCACCAATGGGGGCGCGTCAGAGACCCAGTACTTC
CDR3 protein: CASTNGGASETQYF
V gene: TRBV5-1
clone size: NA
J gene: TRBJ2-5
D gene: NA

CDR3 DNA: TGCAGCGCGAACAGGATAAGGGCAGATACGCAGTATTTT
CDR3 protein: CSANRIRADTQYF
V gene: TRBV29-1
clone size: few
J gene: TRBJ2-3
D gene: NA

CDR3 DNA: TGTGCCAGCAGCCGCGTATTTAATGAAAAACTGTTTTTT
CDR3 protein: CASSRVFNEKLFF
V gene: TRBV11-1
clone size: NA
J gene: TRBJ1-4
D gene: NA

CDR3 DNA: TGCAGCGTCAGTACAGGGGAGAATTCACCCCTCCACTTT
CDR3 protein: CSVSTGENSPLHF
V gene: TRBV29-1
clone size: NA
J gene: TRBJ1-6
D gene: TRBD1

CDR3 DNA: TGTGCCAGCAGTCCATCGGGGGTTGAGCAGTTCTTC
CDR3 protein: CASSPSGVEQFF
V gene: TRBV27
clone size: NA
J gene: TRBJ2-1
D gene: NA

CDR3 DNA: TGTGCCAGCAGTCAAGGAGGAAACACCATATATTTT
CDR3 protein: CASSQGGNTIYF
V gene: TRBV2
clone size: NA
J gene: TRBJ1-3
D gene: NA

CDR3 DNA: TGTGCCAGCAGCTTCTACGACAGGCCTAATTCACCCCTCCACTTT
CDR3 protein: CASSFYDRPNSPLHF
V gene: TRBV5-6
clone size: NA
J gene: TRBJ1-6
D gene: NA

CDR3 DNA: TGTGCCAGCAGTTACTTCGGTGAGCAGTTCTTC
CDR3 protein: CASSYFGEQFF
V gene: TRBV6-5
clone size: few
J gene: TRBJ2-1
D gene: NA

CDR3 DNA: TGCGCCAGCAGCTTCGGGGGAACTAATGAAAAACTGTTTTTT
CDR3 protein: CASSFGGTNEKLFF
V gene: TRBV5-1
clone size: NA
J gene: TRBJ1-4
D gene: NA

CDR3 DNA: TGCGCCAGCAGCTTGGCAGGCAGTACCTACGAGCAGTACTTC
CDR3 protein: CASSLAGSTYEQYF
V gene: TRBV5-1
clone size: NA
J gene: TRBJ2-7
D gene: NA

CDR3 DNA: TGTGCCAGCACTATGGACAGCCGAGGGGCCGGGGAGCTGTTTTTT
CDR3 protein: CASTMDSRGAGELFF
V gene: TRBV9
clone size: once
J gene: TRBJ2-2
D gene: NA

CDR3 DNA: TGCGCCAGCAGCTTTTCGGGGGCTTCGTACGAGCAGTACTTC
CDR3 protein: CASSFSGASYEQYF
V gene: TRBV5-1
clone size: NA
J gene: TRBJ2-7
D gene: NA

CDR3 DNA: TGCAGCGTTGCCCCTGGAGATACGCAGTATTTT
CDR3 protein: CSVAPGDTQYF
V gene: TRBV29-1
clone size: NA
J gene: TRBJ2-3
D gene: NA

CDR3 DNA: TGTGCCAGCAGTCCCCCGTGGACCCAAGCAGTAGGTTACGAGCAGTACTTC
CDR3 protein: CASSPPWTQAVGYEQYF
V gene: TRBV13
clone size: few
J gene: TRBJ2-7
D gene: NA

CDR3 DNA: TGCGCCAGCAGCCCCCGGACTGTGGCGAGTCCAGCGGGAGATACGCAGTATTTT
CDR3 protein: CASSPRTVASPAGDTQYF
V gene: TRBV5-1
clone size: NA
J gene: TRBJ2-3
D gene: NA